The following is a T cell receptor beta chain sequence with its context. In its sample, this clonotype was seen a few times. Its antigen is unknown. It has no much larger one-base neighbor in the sample; base qualities were not kept. The intended sense of this specimen's time point label: patch test 2, 6 weeks after DPC sensitization. Reading the label with the study, this specimen's treatment or condition is: therapeutic diphenylcyclopropenone sensitization with weekly scalp DPC. At every patch-test visit, the blood draw took place before the patch test was put on. Patients were considered eligible if aged 18 to 70, diagnosed with alopecia and deemed suitable for DPC therapy, and patients were excluded if pregnant. Total RNA was extracted from unfractionated whole blood that had been collected in Tempus Blood RNA tubes. This sample is drawn from a study of human T cells and chemical hapten exposure (dated by TCRdb to the early 2020s). About the investigation overall: For sensitization, 2% DPC in acetone was applied to a roughly 2 cm by roughly 2 cm area of upper inner arm skin. Throughout the roughly 24-week study period, patients were also given weekly therapeutic DPC doses on the scalp. Patch testing was performed on the upper back with Finn chambers containing 0.01% DPC, and the patch tests were scored after 6 days according to International Contact Dermatitis Research Group standards. The mostly female patient cohort included alopecia areata with under or over 50% scalp involvement, alopecia totalis and alopecia universalis. Libraries were pooled for sequencing, and variation in per-sample TCR yields was attributed mainly to small differences in library volumes within the pool. This study followed changes in the peripheral blood TCR repertoire in vivo during primary and secondary sensitization of alopecia patients to the hapten diphenylcyclopropenone (DPC). Blood was sampled from patients pre-sensitization (week 0) and at 2, 6 and about 24 weeks after DPC sensitization. Roughly 30 alopecia patients provided blood for TCR sequencing at one to four time points (pre-sensitization, 2, 6 and 24 weeks).

Taken from cysteine to phenylalanine, the CDR3 has 15 residues. Only the CDR3 DNA is retained, 45 bases long and in frame from the first base. The germline V gene sets CDR1 to KGHSH and CDR2 to LQKENI. V ends up 3 bases short and J 7 bases short, with an unmatched junction base count of 6. Summary of the overall study and its limitations: After repeated subsampling, changes were observed in the strength of the expansion versus patch-test correlation and in the threshold at which the correlation became significant. Because every patient had alopecia, a presumed autoimmune disease, the patients' immune response might differ from that of healthy individuals. DPC sensitization did not change the number of TCRs with a frequency above 1 in 1000, and there was no evidence of changes in global repertoire structure. Significantly more large CDR3 similarity clusters were formed by expanded TCRs than by pre-sensitization or healthy control sets, consistent with antigen-driven responses. The number of PT1 expanded TCRs positively correlated with patch test score, significant at thresholds 8, 16 and 32 but not 4.

The library relied on RACE. Instrument used: NextSeq 500. During library preparation, unique molecular identifiers were attached to individual cDNA molecules so that TCRs could be counted quantitatively and reproducibly. Both TCR alpha and TCR beta chains were sequenced from each blood RNA sample. For the original study's pipeline: The median number of TCRs per sample was 90,000 to 100,000, ranging from roughly 23,224 to 690,600. V, J and CDR3 annotation of the TCR reads was performed with the Decombinator software suite. For the PS versus PT1 abundance plots, all samples were subsampled to the same number of TCRs (28,000). Expanded TCRs were defined as absent before sensitization and observed at least eight times at the 2-week time point. TCRdb trimmed public reads at Q25 via fastp, called clones via MiXCR and kept in-frame beta chains. CDR3 protein sequences are deduplicated, and each keeps its most common genes and DNA. The V and J calls were determined by TCRdb, not by the authors. Recorded for this sample are under 450,000 distinct CDR3 sequences; about 6% of them occurred a single time. The ten most abundant clones make up roughly 5.4% of the sample.

Specimen: whole blood, collected in connection with sensitization to the hapten diphenylcyclopropenone (DPC). The receptor comes from a woman under 30 with alopecia areata. Some clones in this sample may be carry-over from other donors' samples. Rearrangement joined TRBV18 to TRBJ1-5, and 10 junction bases match TRBD1. The CDR3 in this case is CASSPSGQGIQPQHF. The DNA is TGTGCCAGCTCACCGTCGGGACAGGGGATCCAGCCCCAGCATTTT.